The rows below give T cell receptor beta chains drawn from one sample of a study of T cells in Graves' hyperthyroidism and ophthalmopathy. TCRdb re-called the multiplex PCR reads through MiXCR, storing one row per CDR3 protein. The table records approximately 640,000 distinct CDR3 sequences, roughly 45% of them present only once. Sequencing was performed on peripheral blood or thyroid tissue (not recorded which). The receptors derive from an adult man with Graves' disease, either hyperthyroidism or ophthalmopathy (not recorded which). Both conserved end residues are part of each CDR3. Each record gives: V gene, D gene, clone size, J gene, CDR3 protein, CDR3 DNA. The D gene is left open where the match is weak. The listing skips clone size in some rows; elsewhere it reads once, few, many or a size class.

TRBV19	.	.	TRBJ1-1	CASRTGFEAFF	TGTGCCAGTAGAACCGGGTTTGAAGCTTTCTTT
TRBV20-1	.	.	TRBJ1-6	CSASRGPWGSPLHF	TGCAGTGCTTCGCGGGGTCCTTGGGGCTCACCCCTCCACTTT
TRBV29-1	TRBD1	.	TRBJ1-5	CSVDPGTGNQPQHF	TGCAGCGTTGATCCCGGGACAGGGAATCAGCCCCAGCATTTT
TRBV7-9	TRBD1	.	TRBJ1-4	CASSSDRAGDNEKLFF	TGTGCCAGCAGCTCTGACAGGGCAGGGGATAATGAAAAACTGTTTTTT
TRBV20-1	TRBD1	once	TRBJ1-1	CSAGGQGSGTEAFF	TGCAGTGCTGGGGGACAGGGATCGGGTACTGAAGCTTTCTTT
TRBV7-2	.	few	TRBJ1-2	CASSIGDTDYGYTF	TGTGCCAGCAGCATAGGGGACACTGACTATGGCTACACCTTC
TRBV7-8	.	many	TRBJ1-4	CASSVWTENEKLFF	TGTGCCAGCAGCGTTTGGACAGAGAATGAAAAACTGTTTTTT
TRBV15	.	many	TRBJ1-1	CATSRDNWETEAFF	TGTGCCACCAGCAGAGATAACTGGGAGACTGAAGCTTTCTTT
TRBV15	.	few	TRBJ1-2	CATSRVGGGPDGYTF	TGTGCCACCAGCAGAGTAGGAGGGGGGCCCGATGGCTACACCTTC
TRBV2	.	.	TRBJ1-2	CASSLRQWGGYTF	TGTGCCAGCAGTTTACGACAGTGGGGAGGCTACACCTTC
TRBV6-1	.	.	TRBJ1-5	CASAKDLINQPQHF	TGTGCCAGCGCGAAGGACTTGATCAATCAGCCCCAGCATTTT
TRBV14	.	.	TRBJ1-2	CASSPDGGTNYGYTF	TGTGCCAGCAGCCCCGACGGAGGGACTAACTATGGCTACACCTTC
TRBV6-5	.	.	TRBJ2-7	CASSYSRQLEQYF	TGTGCCAGCAGTTACTCGAGACAGCTCGAGCAGTACTTC
TRBV12-3/TRBV12-4	TRBD2	few	TRBJ2-5	CASSYSGGGTKTQYF	TGTGCCAGCAGTTACTCTGGCGGGGGGACGAAGACCCAGTACTTC
TRBV24-1	TRBD1	.	TRBJ1-2	CATSDGDRVGLGYTF	TGTGCCACCAGTGATGGCGACAGGGTGGGGCTCGGCTACACCTTC
TRBV10-3	.	.	TRBJ2-7	CAISTTGWGFEQYF	TGTGCCATCAGCACCACAGGGTGGGGGTTCGAGCAGTACTTC
TRBV7-9	.	few	TRBJ1-2	CASSFGIGQRDYGYTF	TGTGCCAGCAGCTTCGGGATAGGGCAAAGAGACTATGGCTACACCTTC
TRBV7-2	.	.	TRBJ1-3	CASRSKRVSAGNTIYF	TGTGCCAGCAGATCAAAGCGGGTTTCGGCTGGAAACACCATATATTTT
TRBV6-5	TRBD1	.	TRBJ1-3	CAISDRTGRGNTIYF	TGTGCCATCAGTGACCGGACAGGGCGAGGAAACACCATATATTTT
TRBV20-1	.	.	TRBJ2-7	CSARKTVTYEQYF	TGCAGTGCTAGGAAAACTGTGACCTACGAGCAGTACTTC
TRBV24-1	.	.	TRBJ2-6	CASSPEEGAGANVLTF	TGTGCCAGCTCTCCGGAGGAGGGCGCTGGGGCCAACGTCCTGACTTTC
TRBV9	TRBD1	.	TRBJ1-5	CASSAGQGGVNQPQHF	TGTGCCAGCAGCGCCGGACAGGGGGGAGTCAATCAGCCCCAGCATTTT
TRBV24-1	TRBD1	.	TRBJ1-2	CATSGSGQSYGYTF	TGTGCCACCAGTGGCTCGGGACAGTCCTATGGCTACACCTTC
TRBV10-3	TRBD2	once	TRBJ2-7	CAISSTAAGGVHEQYF	TGTGCCATCAGTTCCACCGCAGCGGGAGGGGTCCACGAGCAGTACTTC
TRBV2	.	.	TRBJ1-5	CASREPGHFNQPQHF	TGTGCCAGCAGGGAACCGGGACACTTCAATCAGCCCCAGCATTTT
TRBV2	.	many	TRBJ1-2	CASTEQGLYGYTF	TGTGCCAGCACTGAACAGGGATTGTATGGCTACACCTTC
TRBV2	TRBD1	.	TRBJ1-4	CATRTGVNEKLFF	TGTGCCACCCGGACAGGTGTGAATGAAAAACTGTTTTTT
TRBV6-2/TRBV6-3	.	.	TRBJ2-5	CASSYSSHGTQYF	TGTGCCAGCAGTTACTCGAGTCACGGGACCCAGTACTTC
TRBV2	.	many	TRBJ1-3	CASRETRSGNTIYF	TGTGCCAGCAGGGAAACGCGCTCTGGAAACACCATATATTTT
TRBV7-8	.	.	TRBJ1-6	CASTRDGYNSPLHF	TGTGCCAGCACCCGGGACGGCTATAATTCACCCCTCCACTTT
TRBV29-1	.	.	TRBJ2-5	CSARDTPGRETQYF	TGCAGCGCCCGGGACACCCCGGGGCGGGAGACCCAGTACTTC
TRBV7-8	.	many	TRBJ1-6	CASSLLSGRSSYNSPLHF	TGTGCCAGCAGCCTCCTTTCGGGACGGAGCTCCTATAATTCACCCCTCCACTTT
TRBV15	.	.	TRBJ1-2	CATSRDRRGPYGYTF	TGTGCCACCAGCAGAGATCGGAGGGGACCCTATGGCTACACCTTC
TRBV2	.	.	TRBJ1-1	CASSEEGSTGAFF	TGTGCCAGCAGTGAGGAAGGTAGCACTGGGGCTTTCTTT
TRBV29-1	.	many	TRBJ1-3	CSVDRESGDF	TGCAGCGTTGATCGGGAATCTGGGGATTTT
TRBV15	TRBD1	.	TRBJ1-2	CATRDAGTGIYYGYTF	TGTGCCACTAGAGACGCCGGGACAGGGATCTACTATGGCTACACCTTC
TRBV9	.	many	TRBJ1-6	CASSVEAGLSPLHF	TGTGCCAGCAGCGTAGAAGCCGGTCTTTCACCCCTCCACTTT
TRBV20-1	.	few	TRBJ2-5	CSAREVLQETQYF	TGCAGTGCTAGAGAGGTACTCCAAGAGACCCAGTACTTC
TRBV12-3/TRBV12-4	.	.	TRBJ2-7	CASSEGLIYEQYF	TGTGCCAGCAGTGAGGGACTCATATACGAGCAGTACTTC
TRBV29-1	TRBD1	.	TRBJ1-1	CSVQAGQGRTEAFF	TGCAGCGTTCAAGCGGGACAGGGTCGCACTGAAGCTTTCTTT
TRBV7-8	.	.	TRBJ1-4	CASSSGQTGGYEKLFF	TGTGCCAGCAGCTCGGGACAAACTGGAGGATATGAAAAACTGTTTTTT